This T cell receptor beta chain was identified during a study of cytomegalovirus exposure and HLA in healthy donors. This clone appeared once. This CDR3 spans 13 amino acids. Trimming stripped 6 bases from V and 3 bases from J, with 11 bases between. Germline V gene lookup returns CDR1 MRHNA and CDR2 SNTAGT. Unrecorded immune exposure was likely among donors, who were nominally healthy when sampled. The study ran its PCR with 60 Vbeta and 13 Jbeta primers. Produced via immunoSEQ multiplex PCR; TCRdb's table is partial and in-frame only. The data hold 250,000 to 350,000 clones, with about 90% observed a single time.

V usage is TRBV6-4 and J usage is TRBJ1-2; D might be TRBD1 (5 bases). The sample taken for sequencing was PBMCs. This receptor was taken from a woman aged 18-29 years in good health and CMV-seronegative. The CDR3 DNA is TGTGCCAGCAGGGACAATAATCACTATGGCTACACCTTC. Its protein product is CASRDNNHYGYTF.